This T cell receptor (beta chain) was retrieved from a study of Tregs in tolerant kidney transplant recipients. Study-level findings and limits: Findings come from small patient numbers and require larger validation. Biological reproducibility was not directly addressed in this study.

CDR3 length: 12 amino acids. Germline V CDR1 and CDR2: GTSNPN, SVGIG (reference sequence). Trimming removed 0 bases at V and 0 bases at J, with 3 bases between. A word on this clone: Its antigen is undetermined. The same CDR3 is also encoded by other DNA sequences in this sample.

Sequencing used immunoSEQ multiplex PCR; TCRdb keeps in-frame clones, though not all of them. This table holds 240,000 or so clones, about 80% found once. Unstimulated Tregs (CD4+CD25+CD127-) and CD4+CD25- non-Tregs were sorted from PBMCs. The chain combines TRBV30 with TRBJ2-7, with no clear D. The receptor comes from a human donor in good health. Sequenced sample: CD4+ T cells from blood. CDR3 sequence reads: CAWSVFSYEQYF. As DNA, the CDR3 is TGTGCCTGGAGTGTATTCTCCTACGAGCAGTACTTC. Full variable domain (missing parts from reference TRBV30 and TRBJ2-7): SQTIHQWPATLVQPVGSPLSLECTVEGTSNPNLYWYRQAAGRGLQLLFYSVGIGQISSEVPQNLSASRPQDRQFILSSKKLLLSDSGFYLCAWSVFSYEQYFGPGTRLTVT.